Listed below are T cell receptor beta chains from one sample, sequenced in a study of vaccination and CD4 T cells after COVID-19. TCRdb passed the PCR reads through MiXCR, listing each CDR3 protein once. The sample records about 33,000 distinct CDR3 sequences, around 33% being singletons. The sequencing here drew on CD4+ T cells from blood, taken about 7 months after SARS-CoV-2 vaccination. Source of these receptors: a human donor who had recovered from COVID-19. Each CDR3 is given with its conserved first and last residue. A D gene is named only where the DNA matches it firmly. Not every row has a clone size; where given, it reads once, few, many or a size class.

v_call: TRBV10-3
cdr3_length: 12
j_call: TRBJ1-1
clone_size: few
d_call: TRBD1
cdr3_nt: TGTGCCATCCTTGGACAGGGCGCTGAAGCTTTCTTT
cdr3_aa: CAILGQGAEAFF

v_call: TRBV7-9
cdr3_length: 16
j_call: TRBJ2-1
clone_size: -
d_call: TRBD2
cdr3_nt: TGTGCCAGCAGCTTAGAGAGCGGGAGTCAGTACAATGAGCAGTTCTTC
cdr3_aa: CASSLESGSQYNEQFF

v_call: TRBV24-1
cdr3_length: 17
j_call: TRBJ2-3
clone_size: few
d_call: TRBD1
cdr3_nt: TGTGCCACCAGTGATGTTGAGGGGACAGCCTACACAGATACGCAGTATTTT
cdr3_aa: CATSDVEGTAYTDTQYF

v_call: TRBV2
cdr3_length: 11
j_call: TRBJ2-1
clone_size: few
d_call: -
cdr3_nt: TGTGCCAGCAGTTACTACAATGAGCAGTTCTTC
cdr3_aa: CASSYYNEQFF

v_call: TRBV7-9
cdr3_length: 17
j_call: TRBJ1-1
clone_size: few
d_call: TRBD1
cdr3_nt: TGTGCCAGCAGCTTAGGGAGGGGGCATAATAAGAACACTGAAGCTTTCTTT
cdr3_aa: CASSLGRGHNKNTEAFF

v_call: TRBV28
cdr3_length: 15
j_call: TRBJ2-7
clone_size: few
d_call: TRBD1
cdr3_nt: TGTGCCAGCAGTCCAACAGGGGGCTTTACCTACGAGCAGTACTTC
cdr3_aa: CASSPTGGFTYEQYF

v_call: TRBV25-1
cdr3_length: 16
j_call: TRBJ2-1
clone_size: -
d_call: -
cdr3_nt: TGTGCCAGCAGTGAAGATGTCAGGACTAGGGGGGATGAGCAGTTCTTC
cdr3_aa: CASSEDVRTRGDEQFF

v_call: TRBV19
cdr3_length: 13
j_call: TRBJ1-5
clone_size: -
d_call: -
cdr3_nt: TGTGCCAGTAGTAAGGCAGGCAATCAGCCCCAGCATTTT
cdr3_aa: CASSKAGNQPQHF

v_call: TRBV7-9
cdr3_length: 14
j_call: TRBJ2-7
clone_size: -
d_call: TRBD1
cdr3_nt: TGTGCCAGCAGCTTACGGGACAGGGGATACGAGCAGTACTTC
cdr3_aa: CASSLRDRGYEQYF

v_call: TRBV30
cdr3_length: 10
j_call: TRBJ2-3
clone_size: -
d_call: -
cdr3_nt: TGTGCCCTTTCGACAGATACGCAGTATTTT
cdr3_aa: CALSTDTQYF

v_call: TRBV5-4
cdr3_length: 16
j_call: TRBJ2-3
clone_size: few
d_call: -
cdr3_nt: TGTGCCAGCAGCAGGGGGTTTTTGAGTAGTACAGATACGCAGTATTTT
cdr3_aa: CASSRGFLSSTDTQYF

v_call: TRBV19
cdr3_length: 15
j_call: TRBJ1-5
clone_size: -
d_call: -
cdr3_nt: TGTGCCAGTAGGAAGGAGGGTAGGGATCTCCAGCCCCAGCATTTT
cdr3_aa: CASRKEGRDLQPQHF

v_call: TRBV2
cdr3_length: 16
j_call: TRBJ1-5
clone_size: -
d_call: TRBD1
cdr3_nt: TGTGCCAGCAGTGAGCCGGACAGGACCGGCAATCAGCCCCAGCATTTT
cdr3_aa: CASSEPDRTGNQPQHF

v_call: TRBV6-1
cdr3_length: 17
j_call: TRBJ1-6
clone_size: -
d_call: TRBD1
cdr3_nt: TGTGCCAGCAGTGAAGATCCGGGACAGCTTTATAATTCACCCCTCCACTTT
cdr3_aa: CASSEDPGQLYNSPLHF

v_call: TRBV1
cdr3_length: 18
j_call: TRBJ2-4
clone_size: -
d_call: -
cdr3_nt: TGCACCAGCAGCCCCAGGACTAGCGGGGAACTAGCCAAAAACATTCAGTACTTC
cdr3_aa: CTSSPRTSGELAKNIQYF

v_call: TRBV5-8
cdr3_length: 13
j_call: TRBJ2-7
clone_size: -
d_call: -
cdr3_nt: TGTGCCAGCAGGGGCAGGACTCCCTACGAGCAGTACTTC
cdr3_aa: CASRGRTPYEQYF

v_call: TRBV7-9
cdr3_length: 17
j_call: TRBJ2-3
clone_size: -
d_call: -
cdr3_nt: TGTGCCAGCAGCTTAGTCGGCTCGAGGGTGGGTACAGATACGCAGTATTTT
cdr3_aa: CASSLVGSRVGTDTQYF

v_call: TRBV6-2/TRBV6-3
cdr3_length: 16
j_call: TRBJ2-7
clone_size: -
d_call: -
cdr3_nt: TGTGCCAGCAGTTACTCTAAAAGGAGGGACTCCTACGAGCAGTACTTC
cdr3_aa: CASSYSKRRDSYEQYF

v_call: TRBV12-3/TRBV12-4
cdr3_length: 15
j_call: TRBJ2-7
clone_size: -
d_call: TRBD2
cdr3_nt: TGTGCCAGCAGTTTTCACACTAGCGGGAGTTCGGGGCAGTACTTC
cdr3_aa: CASSFHTSGSSGQYF

v_call: TRBV21-1
cdr3_length: 16
j_call: TRBJ2-3
clone_size: -
d_call: -
cdr3_nt: TGTGCCAGCAGCAAATTGGGGACAATAAAGGGAGATACGCAGTATTTT
cdr3_aa: CASSKLGTIKGDTQYF

v_call: TRBV6-2/TRBV6-3
cdr3_length: 19
j_call: TRBJ2-1
clone_size: -
d_call: TRBD2
cdr3_nt: TGTGCCAGCAGCAAATGGGTGGGACTAGCGGGAGGTCCTGACAATGAGCAGTTCTTC
cdr3_aa: CASSKWVGLAGGPDNEQFF

v_call: TRBV6-1
cdr3_length: 21
j_call: TRBJ2-7
clone_size: few
d_call: TRBD2
cdr3_nt: TGTGCCAGCAGTGAAAGGTGGGGACTAGCGGGAGGGCCCATAGTACGTGACGAGCAGTACTTC
cdr3_aa: CASSERWGLAGGPIVRDEQYF

v_call: TRBV5-5
cdr3_length: 15
j_call: TRBJ2-7
clone_size: -
d_call: -
cdr3_nt: TGTGCCAGCAGCCTCGACAGGGACTCTTCCTACGAGCAGTACTTC
cdr3_aa: CASSLDRDSSYEQYF

v_call: TRBV21-1
cdr3_length: 12
j_call: TRBJ2-2
clone_size: once
d_call: -
cdr3_nt: TGTGCCAGCATGGACGGTAACGGGGAGCTGTTTTTT
cdr3_aa: CASMDGNGELFF

v_call: TRBV27
cdr3_length: 14
j_call: TRBJ1-6
clone_size: few
d_call: -
cdr3_nt: TGTGCCAGCAGTTTCTCGGCAGGGATCTCACCCCTCCACTTT
cdr3_aa: CASSFSAGISPLHF

v_call: TRBV27
cdr3_length: 14
j_call: TRBJ1-5
clone_size: -
d_call: -
cdr3_nt: TGTGCCAGCAGTTCGACAGCGTACAATCAGCCCCAGCATTTT
cdr3_aa: CASSSTAYNQPQHF

v_call: TRBV7-2
cdr3_length: 16
j_call: TRBJ2-7
clone_size: few
d_call: TRBD2
cdr3_nt: TGTGCCAGCAGGGTGGATATAGCGGGAGTGGTGTACGAGCAGTACTTC
cdr3_aa: CASRVDIAGVVYEQYF

v_call: TRBV19
cdr3_length: 14
j_call: TRBJ1-5
clone_size: -
d_call: -
cdr3_nt: TGTGCCAGTAGTATGGCAGGGGTGGATCAGCCCCAGCATTTT
cdr3_aa: CASSMAGVDQPQHF

v_call: TRBV20-1
cdr3_length: 12
j_call: TRBJ2-1
clone_size: -
d_call: TRBD2
cdr3_nt: TGCAGTGCTAATGATAGCGGGAATGAGCAGTTCTTC
cdr3_aa: CSANDSGNEQFF

v_call: TRBV6-2/TRBV6-3
cdr3_length: 15
j_call: TRBJ2-3
clone_size: -
d_call: -
cdr3_nt: TGTGCCAGCAGTTACTATAGCGGAAGCACAGATACGCAGTATTTT
cdr3_aa: CASSYYSGSTDTQYF

v_call: TRBV30
cdr3_length: 14
j_call: TRBJ1-2
clone_size: few
d_call: -
cdr3_nt: TGTGCCTGGAGCTCCACCGGTGGAAACTATGGCTACACCTTC
cdr3_aa: CAWSSTGGNYGYTF

v_call: TRBV12-3/TRBV12-4
cdr3_length: 13
j_call: TRBJ2-1
clone_size: -
d_call: -
cdr3_nt: TGTGCCAGCAGTTCCGACAGATACAATGAGCAGTTCTTC
cdr3_aa: CASSSDRYNEQFF

v_call: TRBV5-1
cdr3_length: 15
j_call: TRBJ2-3
clone_size: -
d_call: TRBD2
cdr3_nt: TGCGCCAGCAGCTTCTCAAGCGGGAGTGCAGATACGCAGTATTTT
cdr3_aa: CASSFSSGSADTQYF

v_call: TRBV7-6
cdr3_length: 13
j_call: TRBJ2-7
clone_size: -
d_call: TRBD1
cdr3_nt: TGTGCCAGCAGCCGGGGACAGGGCGACGAGCAGTACTTC
cdr3_aa: CASSRGQGDEQYF

v_call: TRBV28
cdr3_length: 13
j_call: TRBJ2-7
clone_size: -
d_call: -
cdr3_nt: TGTGCCAGCAGCCCAGAGACACGGCTGGAGCAGTACTTC
cdr3_aa: CASSPETRLEQYF

v_call: TRBV18
cdr3_length: 16
j_call: TRBJ2-7
clone_size: once
d_call: TRBD2
cdr3_nt: TGTGCCAGCTCACCATCAATAGCGGGAGTTGCGGGGGAGCAGTACTTC
cdr3_aa: CASSPSIAGVAGEQYF

v_call: TRBV20-1
cdr3_length: 16
j_call: TRBJ2-5
clone_size: few
d_call: -
cdr3_nt: TGCAGTGCTAGAGCCGAGGGCCGGGGGTTGAGGGAGACCCAGTACTTC
cdr3_aa: CSARAEGRGLRETQYF

v_call: TRBV27
cdr3_length: 16
j_call: TRBJ1-6
clone_size: few
d_call: TRBD1
cdr3_nt: TGTGCCAGCAGTTTATCGAGACAGGGGTATAATTCACCCCTCCACTTT
cdr3_aa: CASSLSRQGYNSPLHF

v_call: TRBV27
cdr3_length: 13
j_call: TRBJ2-1
clone_size: -
d_call: -
cdr3_nt: TGTGCCAGCAGTTTATCGGGGGTCAATGAGCAGTTCTTC
cdr3_aa: CASSLSGVNEQFF

v_call: TRBV28
cdr3_length: 16
j_call: TRBJ2-5
clone_size: -
d_call: TRBD1
cdr3_nt: TGTGCCAGCAGTATATCGACAGGGGGCGCTTCAGAGACCCAGTACTTC
cdr3_aa: CASSISTGGASETQYF

v_call: TRBV19
cdr3_length: 14
j_call: TRBJ1-2
clone_size: few
d_call: -
cdr3_nt: TGTGCCAGTAGTTCTGGGGCCTCGACCCAACGCCACACCTTC
cdr3_aa: CASSSGASTQRHTF

v_call: TRBV10-2
cdr3_length: 12
j_call: TRBJ2-7
clone_size: -
d_call: -
cdr3_nt: TGCGCCAGCAGTGCGCTAAGCTACGAGCAGTACTTC
cdr3_aa: CASSALSYEQYF

v_call: TRBV7-6
cdr3_length: 14
j_call: TRBJ2-1
clone_size: few
d_call: TRBD1
cdr3_nt: TGTGCCAGCAGCTTGGGACAGGCCTACAATGAGCAGTTCTTC
cdr3_aa: CASSLGQAYNEQFF

v_call: TRBV7-9
cdr3_length: 14
j_call: TRBJ2-7
clone_size: -
d_call: -
cdr3_nt: TGTGCCAGCAGCTTATCGGGGGCCTCCTACGAGCAGTACTTC
cdr3_aa: CASSLSGASYEQYF

v_call: TRBV7-2
cdr3_length: 14
j_call: TRBJ2-5
clone_size: medium-sized
d_call: TRBD1
cdr3_nt: TGTGCCAGCAGCCGACAGGGATTGCTGGAGACCCAGTACTTC
cdr3_aa: CASSRQGLLETQYF

v_call: TRBV6-5
cdr3_length: 15
j_call: TRBJ2-5
clone_size: -
d_call: TRBD1
cdr3_nt: TGTGCCAGCAGTTACATGGGGACAGCTCAAGAGACCCAGTACTTC
cdr3_aa: CASSYMGTAQETQYF

v_call: TRBV7-2
cdr3_length: 12
j_call: TRBJ2-7
clone_size: few
d_call: -
cdr3_nt: TGTGCCAGCAGCTTATCTGGGTACGAGCAGTACTTC
cdr3_aa: CASSLSGYEQYF

v_call: TRBV7-9
cdr3_length: 14
j_call: TRBJ2-1
clone_size: -
d_call: TRBD1
cdr3_nt: TGTGCCAGCAGCTTCCGACAGGGTCGGAATGAGCAGTTCTTC
cdr3_aa: CASSFRQGRNEQFF

v_call: TRBV20-1
cdr3_length: 13
j_call: TRBJ2-1
clone_size: -
d_call: -
cdr3_nt: TGCAGTGCTAGGTCGAGTAGCGATAATGAGCAGTTCTTC
cdr3_aa: CSARSSSDNEQFF

v_call: TRBV20-1
cdr3_length: 14
j_call: TRBJ2-1
clone_size: few
d_call: -
cdr3_nt: TGCAGTGCCGAAGATCCCTCCTCCTACAATGAGCAGTTCTTC
cdr3_aa: CSAEDPSSYNEQFF

v_call: TRBV6-1
cdr3_length: 13
j_call: TRBJ2-5
clone_size: few
d_call: TRBD2
cdr3_nt: TGTGCCAGCAGTGAGCTAGCGGAAGAGACCCAGTACTTC
cdr3_aa: CASSELAEETQYF

v_call: TRBV7-3
cdr3_length: 15
j_call: TRBJ2-7
clone_size: -
d_call: -
cdr3_nt: TGTGCCAGCAGCCAAGGGTCGGCAGGCCCCTACGAGCAGTACTTC
cdr3_aa: CASSQGSAGPYEQYF

v_call: TRBV7-9
cdr3_length: 19
j_call: TRBJ2-2
clone_size: -
d_call: -
cdr3_nt: TGTGCCAGCAGCACTACCAAGACAGGGGCAAGGACTAGTCTCGGGGAGCTGTTTTTT
cdr3_aa: CASSTTKTGARTSLGELFF

v_call: TRBV7-2
cdr3_length: 12
j_call: TRBJ2-3
clone_size: few
d_call: -
cdr3_nt: TGTGCCAGCAGCTACAGAACAGATACGCAGTATTTT
cdr3_aa: CASSYRTDTQYF